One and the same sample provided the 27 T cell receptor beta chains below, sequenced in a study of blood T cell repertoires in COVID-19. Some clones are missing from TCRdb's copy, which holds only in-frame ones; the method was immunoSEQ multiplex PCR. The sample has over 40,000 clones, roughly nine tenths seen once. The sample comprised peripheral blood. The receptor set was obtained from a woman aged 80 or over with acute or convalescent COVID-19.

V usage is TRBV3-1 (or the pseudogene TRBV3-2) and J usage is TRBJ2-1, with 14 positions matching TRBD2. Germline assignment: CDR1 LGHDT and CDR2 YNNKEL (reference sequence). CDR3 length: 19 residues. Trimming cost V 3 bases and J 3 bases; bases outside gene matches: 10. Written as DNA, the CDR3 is TGTGCCAGCAGCCACAAGGGGACTAGCGGGAGTGTAGGCTACAATGAGCAGTTCTTC. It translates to CASSHKGTSGSVGYNEQFF.

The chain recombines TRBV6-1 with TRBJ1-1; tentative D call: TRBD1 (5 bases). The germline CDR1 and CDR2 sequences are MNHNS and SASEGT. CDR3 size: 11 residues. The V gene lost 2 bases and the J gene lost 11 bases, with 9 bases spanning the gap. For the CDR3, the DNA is TGTGCCAGCAGTGAATGGTCAGGGGCTTTCTTT. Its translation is CASSEWSGAFF.

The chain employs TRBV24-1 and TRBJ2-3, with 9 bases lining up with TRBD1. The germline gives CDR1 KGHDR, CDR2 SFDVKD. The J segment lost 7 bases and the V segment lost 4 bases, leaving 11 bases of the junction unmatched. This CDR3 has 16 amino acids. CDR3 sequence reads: CATSDRTGVGPNTQYF. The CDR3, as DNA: TGTGCCACCAGTGACCGGACAGGGGTTGGACCAAATACGCAGTATTTT.

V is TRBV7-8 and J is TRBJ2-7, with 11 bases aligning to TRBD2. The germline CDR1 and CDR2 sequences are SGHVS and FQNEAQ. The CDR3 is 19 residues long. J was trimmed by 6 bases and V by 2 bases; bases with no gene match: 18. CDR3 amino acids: CASSLRLAGNEGYSGEQYF. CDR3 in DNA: TGTGCCAGCAGCTTAAGACTAGCGGGAAACGAGGGGTATTCTGGCGAGCAGTACTTC. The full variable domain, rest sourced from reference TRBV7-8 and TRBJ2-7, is GAGVSQSPRYKVAKRGQDVALRCDPISGHVSLFWYQQALGQGPEFLTYFQNEAQLDKSGLPSDRFFAERPEGSVSTLKIQRTQQEDSAVYLCASSLRLAGNEGYSGEQYFGPGTRLTVT.

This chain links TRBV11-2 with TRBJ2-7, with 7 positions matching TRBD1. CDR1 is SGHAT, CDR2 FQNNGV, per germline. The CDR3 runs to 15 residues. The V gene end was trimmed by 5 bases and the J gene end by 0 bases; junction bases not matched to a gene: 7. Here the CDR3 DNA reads TGTGCCAGCAGCCCCCGAGGGGGCCTCTCCTACGAGCAGTACTTC. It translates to CASSPRGGLSYEQYF.

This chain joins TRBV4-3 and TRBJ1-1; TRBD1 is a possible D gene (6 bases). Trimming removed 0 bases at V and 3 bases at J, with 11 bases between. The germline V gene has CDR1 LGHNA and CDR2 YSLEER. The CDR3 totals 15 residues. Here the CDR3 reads CASSQDRRGYTEAFF. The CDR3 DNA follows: TGCGCCAGCAGCCAAGATCGCAGGGGTTACACTGAAGCTTTCTTT.

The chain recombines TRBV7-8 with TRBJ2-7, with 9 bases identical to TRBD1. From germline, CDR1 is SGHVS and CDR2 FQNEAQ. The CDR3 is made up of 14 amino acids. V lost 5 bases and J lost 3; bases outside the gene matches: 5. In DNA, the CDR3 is TGTGCCAGCAGCCGAGACAGGGGGAGCTACGAGCAGTACTTC. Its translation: CASSRDRGSYEQYF.

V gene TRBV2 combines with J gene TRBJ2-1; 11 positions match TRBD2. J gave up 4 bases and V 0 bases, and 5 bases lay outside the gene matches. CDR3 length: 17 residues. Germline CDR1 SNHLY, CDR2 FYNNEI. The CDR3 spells CASSEALGTSGYNEQFF. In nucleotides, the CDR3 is TGTGCCAGCAGTGAAGCGCTTGGGACTAGCGGATACAATGAGCAGTTCTTC.

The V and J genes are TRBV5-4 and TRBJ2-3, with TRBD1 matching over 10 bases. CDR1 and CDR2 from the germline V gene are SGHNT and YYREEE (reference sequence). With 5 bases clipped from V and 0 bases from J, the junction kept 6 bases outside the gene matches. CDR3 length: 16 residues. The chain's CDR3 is CASSFRDRGSTDTQYF. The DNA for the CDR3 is TGTGCCAGCAGTTTCCGGGACAGGGGAAGCACAGATACGCAGTATTTT. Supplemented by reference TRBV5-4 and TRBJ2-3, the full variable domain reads ETGVTQSPTHLIKTRGQQVTLRCSSQSGHNTVSWYQQALGQGPQFIFQYYREEENGRGNFPPRFSGLQFPNYSSELNVNALELDDSALYLCASSFRDRGSTDTQYFGPGTRLTVL.

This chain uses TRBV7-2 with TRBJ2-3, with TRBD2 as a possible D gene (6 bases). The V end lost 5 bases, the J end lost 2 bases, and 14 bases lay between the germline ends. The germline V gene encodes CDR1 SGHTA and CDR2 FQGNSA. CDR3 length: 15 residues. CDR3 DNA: TGTGCCAGCAGCACGGGACTTACCTACACAGATACGCAGTATTTT. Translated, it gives CASSTGLTYTDTQYF.

As DNA, the CDR3 is TGCGCCAGCAGCCAATTCCCAGCGGCATCTGGAAACACCATATATTTT. It specifies CASSQFPAASGNTIYF. The chain combines TRBV4-1 with TRBJ1-3; D uncertain. V lost 2 bases, J lost 1 base, and 12 bases lay in between. This CDR3 is built from 16 residues. CDR1 and CDR2 from the germline V gene are MGHRA and YSYEKL.

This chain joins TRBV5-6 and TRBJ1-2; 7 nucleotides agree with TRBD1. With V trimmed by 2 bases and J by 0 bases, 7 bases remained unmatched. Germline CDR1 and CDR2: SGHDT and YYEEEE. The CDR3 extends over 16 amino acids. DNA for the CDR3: TGTGCCAGCAGCTTACCTAACAGGGGAGCTAACTATGGCTACACCTTC. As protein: CASSLPNRGANYGYTF.

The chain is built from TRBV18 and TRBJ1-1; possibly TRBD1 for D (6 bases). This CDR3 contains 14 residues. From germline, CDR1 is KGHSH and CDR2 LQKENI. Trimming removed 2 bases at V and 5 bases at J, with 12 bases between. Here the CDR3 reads CASSPMGQGTEAFF. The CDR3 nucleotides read TGTGCCAGCTCACCAATGGGGCAGGGGACTGAAGCTTTCTTT.

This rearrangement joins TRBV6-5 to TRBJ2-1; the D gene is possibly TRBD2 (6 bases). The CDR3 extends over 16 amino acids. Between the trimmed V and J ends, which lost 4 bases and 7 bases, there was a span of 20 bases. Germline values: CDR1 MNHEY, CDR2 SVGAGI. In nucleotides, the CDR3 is TGTGCCAGCAGTTCCAGACCCGGGGGAAGGAGTAATGAGCAGTTCTTC. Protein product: CASSSRPGGRSNEQFF.

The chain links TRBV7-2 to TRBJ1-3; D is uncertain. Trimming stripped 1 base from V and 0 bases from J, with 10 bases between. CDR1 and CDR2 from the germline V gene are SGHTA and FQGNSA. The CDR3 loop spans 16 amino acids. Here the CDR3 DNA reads TGTGCCAGCAGCTTAGTTGGGCAGCTCTCTGGAAACACCATATATTTT. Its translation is CASSLVGQLSGNTIYF.

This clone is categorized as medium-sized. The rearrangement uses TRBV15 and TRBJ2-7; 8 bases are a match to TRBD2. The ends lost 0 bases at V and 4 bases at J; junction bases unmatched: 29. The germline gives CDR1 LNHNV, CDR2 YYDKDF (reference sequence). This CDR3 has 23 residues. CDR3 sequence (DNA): TGTGCCACCAGCAGAGAAATAATTCCGGGTTCCGGCACTAGCGGACGCGGCATATACGAGCAGTACTTC. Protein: CATSREIIPGSGTSGRGIYEQYF.

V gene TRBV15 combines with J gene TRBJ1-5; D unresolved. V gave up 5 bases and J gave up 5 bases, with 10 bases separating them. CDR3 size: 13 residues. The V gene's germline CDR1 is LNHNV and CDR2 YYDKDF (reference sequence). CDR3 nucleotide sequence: TGTGCCACCAGCTTCCAAGAGTATCAGCCCCAGCATTTT. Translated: CATSFQEYQPQHF.

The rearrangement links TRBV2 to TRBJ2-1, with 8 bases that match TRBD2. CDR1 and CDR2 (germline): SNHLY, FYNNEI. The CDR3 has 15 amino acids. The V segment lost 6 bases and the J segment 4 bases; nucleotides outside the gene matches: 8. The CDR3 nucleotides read TGTGCCAGCAGGGGAAGCGGGAGTTCTTACAATGAGCAGTTCTTC. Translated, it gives CASRGSGSSYNEQFF.

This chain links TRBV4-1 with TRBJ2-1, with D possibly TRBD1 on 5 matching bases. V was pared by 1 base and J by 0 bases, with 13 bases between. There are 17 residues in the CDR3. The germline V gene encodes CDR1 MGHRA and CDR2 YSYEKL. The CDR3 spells CASSQGLGVTSYNEQFF. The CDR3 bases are TGCGCCAGCAGCCAAGGCCTAGGGGTTACCTCCTACAATGAGCAGTTCTTC.

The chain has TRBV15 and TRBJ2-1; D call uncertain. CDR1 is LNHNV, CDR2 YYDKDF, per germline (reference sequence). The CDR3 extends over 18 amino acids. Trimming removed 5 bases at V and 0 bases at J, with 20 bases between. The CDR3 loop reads CATSPRGEAASSYNEQFF. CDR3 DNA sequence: TGTGCCACCAGCCCCCGAGGAGAGGCGGCCAGCTCCTACAATGAGCAGTTCTTC.

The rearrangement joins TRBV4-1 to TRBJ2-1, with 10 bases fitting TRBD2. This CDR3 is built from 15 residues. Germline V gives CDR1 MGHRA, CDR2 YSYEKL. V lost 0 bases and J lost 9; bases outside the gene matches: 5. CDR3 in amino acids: CASSQESASGGEQFF. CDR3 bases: TGCGCCAGCAGCCAAGAATCGGCTAGCGGGGGTGAGCAGTTCTTC.

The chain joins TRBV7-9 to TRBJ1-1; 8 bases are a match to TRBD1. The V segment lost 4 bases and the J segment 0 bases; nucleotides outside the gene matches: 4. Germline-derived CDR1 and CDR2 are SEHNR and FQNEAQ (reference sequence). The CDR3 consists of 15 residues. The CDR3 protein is CASSSGQGMNTEAFF. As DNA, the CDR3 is TGTGCCAGCAGCTCAGGACAGGGAATGAACACTGAAGCTTTCTTT.

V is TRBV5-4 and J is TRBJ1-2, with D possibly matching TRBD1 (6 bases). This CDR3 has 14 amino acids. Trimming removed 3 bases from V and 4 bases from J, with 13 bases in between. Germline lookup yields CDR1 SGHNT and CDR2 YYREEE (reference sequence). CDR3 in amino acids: CASSSTGTSYGYTF. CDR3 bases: TGTGCCAGCAGCTCTACAGGGACCTCCTATGGCTACACCTTC.

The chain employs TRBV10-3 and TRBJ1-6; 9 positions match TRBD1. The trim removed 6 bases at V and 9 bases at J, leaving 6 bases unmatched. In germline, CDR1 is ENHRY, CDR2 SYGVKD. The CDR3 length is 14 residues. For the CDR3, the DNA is TGTGCCATCAGCCCCGGGACAGGGTTTTCACCCCTCCACTTT. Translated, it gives CAISPGTGFSPLHF.

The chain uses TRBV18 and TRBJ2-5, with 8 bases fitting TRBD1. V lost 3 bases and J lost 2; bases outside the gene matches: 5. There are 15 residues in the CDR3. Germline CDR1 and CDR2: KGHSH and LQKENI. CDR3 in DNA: TGTGCCAGCTCACCCCCGGGACAGGTACAAGAGACCCAGTACTTC. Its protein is CASSPPGQVQETQYF.

CDR3 bases: TGCGCCAGCAGCGTGGGACTAGCGAATCAGGGTGAGCAGTTCTTC. Amino acid sequence: CASSVGLANQGEQFF. The chain is built from TRBV5-1 and TRBJ2-1; 10 nucleotides agree with TRBD2. Losses at the gene ends were 4 bases for V and 9 bases for J; bases not matched to a gene: 10. CDR3 length: 15 amino acids. Looked up from germline, CDR1 is SGHRS and CDR2 is YFSETQ. Using reference TRBV5-1 and TRBJ2-1 for the parts outside the CDR3, the full variable domain is KAGVTQTPRYLIKTRGQQVTLSCSPISGHRSVSWYQQTPGQGLQFLFEYFSETQRNKGNFPGRFSGRQFSNSRSEMNVSTLELGDSALYLCASSVGLANQGEQFFGPGTRLTVL.

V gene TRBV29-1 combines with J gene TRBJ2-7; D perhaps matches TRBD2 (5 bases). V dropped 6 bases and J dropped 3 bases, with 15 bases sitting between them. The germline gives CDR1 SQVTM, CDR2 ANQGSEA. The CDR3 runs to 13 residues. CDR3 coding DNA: TGCAGCGTGGAGGATGGACGTCGCTACGAGCAGTACTTC. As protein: CSVEDGRRYEQYF.